Listed here are 23 T cell receptor beta chains from one sample, sequenced in a study of blood T cell repertoires in COVID-19. Profiled with immunoSEQ multiplex PCR; TCRdb holds only in-frame clones, not every one. The profile shows 100,000 to 150,000 clones, roughly 84% of them singletons. The source material was peripheral blood. The receptors originated from a man in his fifties or sixties with acute or convalescent COVID-19.

This chain joins TRBV3-1 (or the pseudogene TRBV3-2) and TRBJ2-5, with TRBD1 matching over 10 bases. J was trimmed by 5 bases and V by 3 bases; bases with no gene match: 9. The CDR3 extends over 16 amino acids. Germline V gene lookup returns CDR1 LGHDT and CDR2 YNNKEL (reference sequence). In DNA, the CDR3 is TGTGCCAGCAGCCAGGCCGTGACAGGGGGCTTGGAGACCCAGTACTTC. The encoded protein is CASSQAVTGGLETQYF.

The genes are TRBV12-3 or TRBV12-4 and TRBJ2-7; no clear D. The CDR3 totals 13 residues. Trimming removed 2 bases from V and 0 bases from J, with 5 bases in between. The CDR3 loop is CASSLMSSYEQYF. The CDR3 DNA follows: TGTGCCAGCAGTTTAATGAGCTCCTACGAGCAGTACTTC.

The chain has TRBV18 and TRBJ2-7; 8 nucleotides agree with TRBD2. The germline gives CDR1 KGHSH, CDR2 LQKENI. This CDR3 is built from 14 residues. V lost 3 bases, J lost 4 bases, and 5 bases stayed unmatched. The CDR3 region is CASSPSGNLYEQYF. CDR3 in DNA: TGTGCCAGCTCACCTAGCGGGAACCTATACGAGCAGTACTTC.

The chain is built from TRBV20-1 and TRBJ2-3; D gene ambiguous. The CDR3 has 13 amino acids. Trimming pared 3 bases from V and 10 bases from J, leaving 17 bases between. Germline lookup yields CDR1 DFQATT and CDR2 SNEGSKA (reference sequence). CDR3 coding DNA: TGCAGTGCTAGTAGTGTCGTACAGAAGGCGCAGTATTTT. Encoded protein: CSASSVVQKAQYF.

The chain is built from TRBV7-2 and TRBJ1-2; a weak D match, TRBD1 (6 bases). Trimming removed 2 bases from V and 8 bases from J, with 24 bases in between. CDR3 size: 17 residues. Germline loops: CDR1 SGHTA, CDR2 FQGNSA. The DNA for the CDR3 is TGTGCCAGCAGCTTACCCGTGATTACCGGGACAAAGGAGGGCTACACCTTC. Amino acid sequence: CASSLPVITGTKEGYTF.

V usage is TRBV11-2 and J usage is TRBJ2-5; TRBD2 aligns across 14 bases. The CDR3 is made up of 16 amino acids. The V gene's germline CDR1 is SGHAT and CDR2 FQNNGV. Trimming cost V 5 bases and J 5 bases; bases outside gene matches: 7. The chain's CDR3 is CASSRGTSGRQETQYF. CDR3 nucleotides: TGTGCCAGCAGCCGAGGGACTAGCGGGAGACAGGAGACCCAGTACTTC.

The V and J genes are TRBV5-6 and TRBJ2-7; 7 bases align to TRBD1. The CDR3 runs 16 residues. CDR1 is SGHDT and CDR2 is YYEEEE in the germline V gene. V trimming: 4 bases; J trimming: 4 bases; junction bases outside the gene matches: 14. CDR3 DNA sequence: TGTGCCAGCAGCCGCCTGGACAGGCCCTTATCATACGAGCAGTACTTC. Protein: CASSRLDRPLSYEQYF.

The chain recombines TRBV5-4 with TRBJ2-7; D is perhaps TRBD1 (6 bases). Trimming cost V 3 bases and J 4 bases, with 11 bases left between them. Germline values: CDR1 SGHNT, CDR2 YYREEE (reference sequence). The CDR3 sequence is 13 residues long. The CDR3 bases are TGTGCCAGCAGCTCACAGGGATCGTACGAGCAGTACTTC. This encodes CASSSQGSYEQYF.

The chain has TRBV19 and TRBJ2-7; 8 positions match TRBD1. This CDR3 comprises 14 residues. Germline V lookup: CDR1 LNHDA, CDR2 SQIVND (reference sequence). V shed 3 bases, J shed 1 base, and the junction held 2 bases outside the gene matches. CDR3 sequence: CASSMGDRSYEQYF. Here the CDR3 DNA reads TGTGCCAGTAGTATGGGGGACAGGTCCTACGAGCAGTACTTC.

The chain couples TRBV10-2 to TRBJ1-6; D uncertain. Germline CDR1 is WSHSY and CDR2 is SAAADI. Deletions cut 0 bases from V and 3 bases from J, with 12 bases between. This CDR3 has 17 amino acids. CDR3 in amino acids: CASSESRANSYNSPLHF. CDR3 DNA: TGCGCCAGCAGTGAGTCGAGAGCTAACAGCTATAATTCACCCCTCCACTTT.

This chain uses TRBV10-3 with TRBJ1-2; TRBD1 agrees at 9 bases. This CDR3 has 13 residues. Germline V CDR1 and CDR2: ENHRY, SYGVKD. The trim removed 6 bases at V and 3 bases at J, leaving 2 bases unmatched. The CDR3 protein is CAISRQGDYGYTF. The CDR3 nucleotides read TGTGCCATCAGCAGACAGGGGGACTATGGCTACACCTTC.

This clone was observed a single time. The J gene is TRBJ1-1, the V gene TRBV5-4, with D perhaps TRBD1 (6 bases). V shed 1 base and J shed 10 bases, with 17 bases lying between them. CDR1 and CDR2 (germline): SGHNT, YYREEE (reference sequence). This CDR3 spans 14 amino acids. The CDR3 nucleotides read TGTGCCAGCAGCTTGATCGGACAGCCGCTCGGAGCTTTCTTT. This gives the protein CASSLIGQPLGAFF.

The V and J genes are TRBV10-1 and TRBJ1-1, with 9 bases identical to TRBD1. In germline, CDR1 is WNHNN, CDR2 SYGVQD (reference sequence). V dropped 6 bases and J dropped 5; count of bases not matched to a gene: 16. This CDR3 spans 17 amino acids. The CDR3 nucleotides read TGCGCCAGCAGCAAGTCCGGACAGGGGTCAGAGAGAACTGAAGCTTTCTTT. As protein: CASSKSGQGSERTEAFF.

This chain links TRBV6-4 with TRBJ1-5; 9 bases are a match to TRBD1. The germline CDR1 and CDR2 sequences are MRHNA and SNTAGT. CDR3 length: 17 residues. Trimming removed 6 bases from V and 0 bases from J; junction bases left unmatched: 9. In nucleotides, the CDR3 is TGTGCCAGCAGCCGGGACAGGGACCTTCGTAGCAATCAGCCCCAGCATTTT. Its translation: CASSRDRDLRSNQPQHF.

The gene calls are TRBV7-9 and TRBJ1-3, with D perhaps matching TRBD1 (5 bases). The germline V gene encodes CDR1 SEHNR and CDR2 FQNEAQ (reference sequence). The CDR3 is 14 amino acids. V was shortened by 1 base and J by 7 bases, with 11 bases between the two germline ends. The CDR3, as DNA: TGTGCCAGCAGCTTAGGCATCGGGGGGAACACCATATATTTT. Its protein product is CASSLGIGGNTIYF.

J is TRBJ2-1 and V is TRBV6-4, with TRBD2 identical over 12 bases. The ends lost 3 bases at V and 8 bases at J; junction bases unmatched: 5. Germline V gene lookup returns CDR1 MRHNA and CDR2 SNTAGT. The CDR3 sequence is 15 residues long. The CDR3 is CASSDTTSGRHEQFF. The CDR3 DNA follows: TGTGCCAGCAGTGATACGACTAGCGGGAGACATGAGCAGTTCTTC.

This clone was seen only once. V is TRBV11-2 and J is TRBJ2-1, with D uncertain. The germline gives CDR1 SGHAT, CDR2 FQNNGV. CDR3 length: 14 residues. V was trimmed by 7 bases and J by 0 bases, leaving 10 bases between them. The CDR3 bases are TGTGCCAGCACCTCCTATGGCTCCTACAATGAGCAGTTCTTC. It encodes CASTSYGSYNEQFF.

The gene calls are TRBV5-1 and TRBJ1-1; D perhaps matches TRBD1 (5 bases). CDR3 length equals 14 residues. V was pared by 3 bases and J by 1 base, with 10 bases between. Germline values: CDR1 SGHRS, CDR2 YFSETQ. The CDR3 DNA follows: TGCGCCAGCAGCTCGACCCAGGGGAACACTGAAGCTTTCTTT. Translated, it gives CASSSTQGNTEAFF.

The chain employs TRBV9 and TRBJ1-1; 7 positions agree with TRBD1. CDR1 and CDR2 from the germline V gene are SGDLS and YYNGEE. The CDR3 totals 15 residues. The V gene end was trimmed by 5 bases and the J gene end by 2 bases; junction bases not matched to a gene: 9. Written as DNA, the CDR3 is TGTGCCAGCAGTGACAGGGACGGGGGAAACACTGAAGCTTTCTTT. It is translated as CASSDRDGGNTEAFF.

V usage is TRBV10-3 and J usage is TRBJ2-4; 7 positions agree with TRBD2. Trimming took 6 bases from V and 3 from J; bases not matched to a gene: 8. Germline CDR1 reads ENHRY; CDR2 reads SYGVKD. The CDR3 length is 15 residues. The chain's CDR3 is CAIRAGERDKNIQYF. As DNA, the CDR3 is TGTGCCATCAGGGCGGGGGAGCGGGACAAAAACATTCAGTACTTC.

The table lists this clone with a count of one. Different DNA sequences within this sample yield the same CDR3. The gene calls are TRBV7-8 and TRBJ1-2; D remains unclear. This CDR3 comprises 13 residues. V was cut by 1 base and J by 1 base, with 4 bases left in between. Germline lookup yields CDR1 SGHVS and CDR2 FQNEAQ. CDR3 bases: TGTGCCAGCAGCTTAGACATTAACTATGGCTACACCTTC. Translating it yields CASSLDINYGYTF.

The chain uses TRBV7-3 and TRBJ2-1; D is unclear. Between the trimmed V and J ends, which lost 5 bases and 8 bases, there was a span of 16 bases. Germline values: CDR1 SGHTA, CDR2 FQGTGA. The CDR3 extends over 14 amino acids. CDR3 sequence (DNA): TGTGCCAGCAGCCCCTCGTTCACGGTAGATGAGCAGTTCTTC. Translating it yields CASSPSFTVDEQFF.

V usage is TRBV5-5 and J usage is TRBJ2-7, with 13 bases identical to TRBD2. Germline CDR1 and CDR2: SGHKS and YYEKEE (reference sequence). The J segment lost 1 base and the V segment lost 5 bases, leaving 3 bases of the junction unmatched. The CDR3 runs to 15 residues. CDR3: CASRPTSGRSYEQYF. DNA of the CDR3: TGTGCCAGCAGACCGACTAGCGGGAGGTCCTACGAGCAGTACTTC.